Listed below are T cell receptor beta chains from one sample, sequenced in a study of CD8 T cells in ankylosing spondylitis. TCRdb fed the 5' RACE reads into MiXCR, producing one record per CDR3 protein. The data show about 150,000 distinct CDR3 sequences, under 35% seen once. The sequenced sample consisted of synovial fluid, either unsorted or a sorted T cell fraction (not recorded which). All receptors come from a male donor with ankylosing spondylitis. Each CDR3 is given with its conserved first and last residue. A D gene is named only where the DNA matches it firmly. Size tells how often a clone was seen (once, few, many) or the class of an expanded clone, and some rows leave it out.

CDR3nt: TGTGCCAGCAGTTACTTCGGGGATTCTTCGGAGACCCAGTACTTC; CDR3aa: CASSYFGDSSETQYF; abundance: few; v_gene: TRBV6-5; d_gene: .; j_gene: TRBJ2-5
CDR3nt: TGTGCCAGCAGTGAACAGGGCCTGAACACTGAAGCTTTCTTT; CDR3aa: CASSEQGLNTEAFF; abundance: few; v_gene: TRBV6-1; d_gene: .; j_gene: TRBJ1-1
CDR3nt: TGCAGTGCTAGAATCTGGGGGCGGGAGGCAGGCGCAGATACGCAGTATTTT; CDR3aa: CSARIWGREAGADTQYF; abundance: .; v_gene: TRBV20-1; d_gene: TRBD2; j_gene: TRBJ2-3
CDR3nt: TGCAGTGTGGACAGTTGGGGTGGCTACACCTTC; CDR3aa: CSVDSWGGYTF; abundance: .; v_gene: TRBV20-1; d_gene: .; j_gene: TRBJ1-2
CDR3nt: TGTGCCAGCAGCCAAGCCGCTGGGGGAGATACGCAGTATTTT; CDR3aa: CASSQAAGGDTQYF; abundance: .; v_gene: TRBV3-1; d_gene: .; j_gene: TRBJ2-3
CDR3nt: TGTGCCAGCTCGAGATCAGGGACCGCTGAAGCTTTCTTT; CDR3aa: CASSRSGTAEAFF; abundance: .; v_gene: TRBV18; d_gene: .; j_gene: TRBJ1-1
CDR3nt: TGCAGTGCTAGAGTGGCGGGGTTAGGGTATGGCTACACCTTC; CDR3aa: CSARVAGLGYGYTF; abundance: few; v_gene: TRBV20-1; d_gene: .; j_gene: TRBJ1-2
CDR3nt: TGCGCCAGCAGCGCCGAAGTCACAGATACGCAGTATTTT; CDR3aa: CASSAEVTDTQYF; abundance: .; v_gene: TRBV5-1; d_gene: .; j_gene: TRBJ2-3
CDR3nt: TGTGCCAGCAGTCCGCTGGGCGGGGGGCCCCGCACAGATACGCAGTATTTT; CDR3aa: CASSPLGGGPRTDTQYF; abundance: .; v_gene: TRBV27; d_gene: TRBD2; j_gene: TRBJ2-3
CDR3nt: TGTGCCAGCAGCCCGGGACAGGGTTCTTTTGATTCACCCCTCCACTTT; CDR3aa: CASSPGQGSFDSPLHF; abundance: .; v_gene: TRBV5-6; d_gene: TRBD1; j_gene: TRBJ1-6
CDR3nt: TGTGCCGCCACCAGGGGGTACACTGAAGCTTTCTTT; CDR3aa: CAATRGYTEAFF; abundance: few; v_gene: TRBV6-1; d_gene: TRBD1; j_gene: TRBJ1-1
CDR3nt: TGCAGCGTCACGGGCCCCGCCGGGCAGTTCTTC; CDR3aa: CSVTGPAGQFF; abundance: .; v_gene: TRBV29-1; d_gene: .; j_gene: TRBJ2-1
CDR3nt: TGTGCCAGTAGTCCCCAAAGGGGCGGTCAAGAGACCCAGTACTTC; CDR3aa: CASSPQRGGQETQYF; abundance: .; v_gene: TRBV19; d_gene: .; j_gene: TRBJ2-5
CDR3nt: TGCAGTGCTCTACAGGGAGATTATCAGCCCCAGCATTTT; CDR3aa: CSALQGDYQPQHF; abundance: few; v_gene: TRBV20-1; d_gene: .; j_gene: TRBJ1-5
CDR3nt: TGTGCCAGCAGTTTTACAGGGGCGTCTAATGAAAAACTGTTTTTT; CDR3aa: CASSFTGASNEKLFF; abundance: .; v_gene: TRBV28; d_gene: TRBD1; j_gene: TRBJ1-4
CDR3nt: TGTGCCAGTAGTATTCAAGCAACTAGCGGGCCCAAAAACATTCAGTACTTC; CDR3aa: CASSIQATSGPKNIQYF; abundance: few; v_gene: TRBV19; d_gene: TRBD2; j_gene: TRBJ2-4
CDR3nt: TGTGCCATCAGTGAGTCGAGGGACACTGAAGCTTTCTTT; CDR3aa: CAISESRDTEAFF; abundance: .; v_gene: TRBV10-3; d_gene: .; j_gene: TRBJ1-1
CDR3nt: TGTGCCAGCACCACCAGCGATTTTAATTACAATGAGCAGTTCTTC; CDR3aa: CASTTSDFNYNEQFF; abundance: few; v_gene: TRBV6-1; d_gene: .; j_gene: TRBJ2-1
CDR3nt: TGCAGTGCTAGAGACCAAAGGTACGAGCAGTACTTC; CDR3aa: CSARDQRYEQYF; abundance: .; v_gene: TRBV20-1; d_gene: .; j_gene: TRBJ2-7
CDR3nt: TGTGCCAGCAGCTTACATAACAGGGCTAATGAAAAACTGTTTTTT; CDR3aa: CASSLHNRANEKLFF; abundance: few; v_gene: TRBV7-2; d_gene: .; j_gene: TRBJ1-4
CDR3nt: TGCAGCGACGGGACTAGCGGGAGGTCGAATACGCAGTATTTT; CDR3aa: CSDGTSGRSNTQYF; abundance: few; v_gene: TRBV29-1; d_gene: TRBD2; j_gene: TRBJ2-3
CDR3nt: TGTGCCAGCAGCGCCACAGGGGTGGTAGCTTTCTTT; CDR3aa: CASSATGVVAFF; abundance: many; v_gene: TRBV2; d_gene: TRBD1; j_gene: TRBJ1-1
CDR3nt: TGTGCCAGCAGCCAAGCCCGGCCCGAGAACACTGAAGCTTTCTTT; CDR3aa: CASSQARPENTEAFF; abundance: .; v_gene: TRBV4-2; d_gene: .; j_gene: TRBJ1-1
CDR3nt: TGTGCCAGCAGCTTGGTCAGGCTTGCAACCTACAATGAGCAGTTCTTC; CDR3aa: CASSLVRLATYNEQFF; abundance: .; v_gene: TRBV5-6; d_gene: .; j_gene: TRBJ2-1
CDR3nt: TGCAGTGCTAGAGGCGAGACAGGGGATGGCTACACCTTC; CDR3aa: CSARGETGDGYTF; abundance: few; v_gene: TRBV20-1; d_gene: TRBD1; j_gene: TRBJ1-2
CDR3nt: TGCGCCAGCAGCTTACGGGATCTCAACACGGGTGAGCAGTTCTTC; CDR3aa: CASSLRDLNTGEQFF; abundance: .; v_gene: TRBV5-1; d_gene: .; j_gene: TRBJ2-1
CDR3nt: TGTGCCAGCAGTCAGAGGGACAGGGGTTTCGAGCAGTACTTC; CDR3aa: CASSQRDRGFEQYF; abundance: .; v_gene: TRBV27; d_gene: TRBD1; j_gene: TRBJ2-7
CDR3nt: TGCAGTGCTAGCGGCGGGGGGGCCGCAGATACGCAGTATTTT; CDR3aa: CSASGGGAADTQYF; abundance: few; v_gene: TRBV20-1; d_gene: TRBD2; j_gene: TRBJ2-3
CDR3nt: TGTGCCAGCAGCAATTACCGACAGGGGAACACCGGGGAGCTGTTTTTT; CDR3aa: CASSNYRQGNTGELFF; abundance: .; v_gene: TRBV9; d_gene: TRBD1; j_gene: TRBJ2-2
CDR3nt: TGTGCCAGCAGCCAAGGGGCCAAGGGGAGCGGGGCCAACGTCCTGACTTTC; CDR3aa: CASSQGAKGSGANVLTF; abundance: .; v_gene: TRBV3-1; d_gene: .; j_gene: TRBJ2-6
CDR3nt: TGTGCCAGCACTCCGCAGGCTAATGAAAAACTGTTTTTT; CDR3aa: CASTPQANEKLFF; abundance: few; v_gene: TRBV28; d_gene: .; j_gene: TRBJ1-4
CDR3nt: TGTGCCAGCAGTTCCGACAGAAAGGATACGCAGTATTTT; CDR3aa: CASSSDRKDTQYF; abundance: .; v_gene: TRBV6-6; d_gene: .; j_gene: TRBJ2-3
CDR3nt: TGTGCCACCAGCAGAGATCAGGCCAGTCAAGAGACCCAGTACTTC; CDR3aa: CATSRDQASQETQYF; abundance: .; v_gene: TRBV15; d_gene: .; j_gene: TRBJ2-5
CDR3nt: TGTGCCAGCAGCTTCGGACTAGCGCAGGAGACCCAGTACTTC; CDR3aa: CASSFGLAQETQYF; abundance: many; v_gene: TRBV7-2; d_gene: TRBD2; j_gene: TRBJ2-5
CDR3nt: TGTGCCAGCTCCCTCGGACAGGGGGGCGCAGATACGCAGTATTTT; CDR3aa: CASSLGQGGADTQYF; abundance: many; v_gene: TRBV18; d_gene: TRBD1; j_gene: TRBJ2-3
CDR3nt: TGTGCCAGCCGGACAGCGGGGGGCCCTTACAATGAGCAGTTCTTC; CDR3aa: CASRTAGGPYNEQFF; abundance: .; v_gene: TRBV2; d_gene: TRBD2; j_gene: TRBJ2-1
CDR3nt: TGTGCCAGCAGTTACTCCTCGCCTGGACGCAACGAGCAGTACTTC; CDR3aa: CASSYSSPGRNEQYF; abundance: .; v_gene: TRBV6-5; d_gene: .; j_gene: TRBJ2-7
CDR3nt: TGTGCCAGCAGAATGGGGAAGGGGGCGCGGGTGAACACTGAAGCTTTCTTT; CDR3aa: CASRMGKGARVNTEAFF; abundance: .; v_gene: TRBV28; d_gene: TRBD1; j_gene: TRBJ1-1
CDR3nt: TGCGCCAGCAGCCAAAGACAGGGAAACACTGAAGCTTTCTTT; CDR3aa: CASSQRQGNTEAFF; abundance: few; v_gene: TRBV4-1; d_gene: TRBD1; j_gene: TRBJ1-1
CDR3nt: TGCAGCGTTGAGTGGACTGAAGCTTTCTTT; CDR3aa: CSVEWTEAFF; abundance: .; v_gene: TRBV29-1; d_gene: .; j_gene: TRBJ1-1
CDR3nt: TGCAGTGCTAGTAAGGAAGGGGGCGCGGGAGAGACCCAGTACTTC; CDR3aa: CSASKEGGAGETQYF; abundance: .; v_gene: TRBV20-1; d_gene: TRBD1; j_gene: TRBJ2-5
CDR3nt: TGTGCCAGCAGCGTAGTGGGGACAGGGGGCAACACTGAAGCTTTCTTT; CDR3aa: CASSVVGTGGNTEAFF; abundance: .; v_gene: TRBV9; d_gene: TRBD1; j_gene: TRBJ1-1
CDR3nt: TGTGCCAGCAGCCAAGAAGTTGGGACGGTTCAGCCCCAGCATTTT; CDR3aa: CASSQEVGTVQPQHF; abundance: many; v_gene: TRBV4-2; d_gene: .; j_gene: TRBJ1-5
CDR3nt: TGTGCCAGCAGCCCCGGGGGACAGAGCACTGAAGCTTTCTTT; CDR3aa: CASSPGGQSTEAFF; abundance: .; v_gene: TRBV2; d_gene: TRBD1; j_gene: TRBJ1-1
CDR3nt: TGTGCCAGCAGCAGACGGATTATTAATAATTCACCCCTCCACTTT; CDR3aa: CASSRRIINNSPLHF; abundance: few; v_gene: TRBV21-1; d_gene: .; j_gene: TRBJ1-6
CDR3nt: TGCAGTGCTCTAATAGCGGGGAGGAGCTACGAGCAGTACTTC; CDR3aa: CSALIAGRSYEQYF; abundance: .; v_gene: TRBV20-1; d_gene: TRBD2; j_gene: TRBJ2-7
CDR3nt: TGTGCCAGCAGCATACAGCGGGAGGGTGAGCAGTTCTTC; CDR3aa: CASSIQREGEQFF; abundance: many; v_gene: TRBV3-1; d_gene: TRBD2; j_gene: TRBJ2-1
CDR3nt: TGTGCCAGCAGTCCATCAGGGGGACCTAGCAATCAGCCCCAGCATTTT; CDR3aa: CASSPSGGPSNQPQHF; abundance: many; v_gene: TRBV12-3/TRBV12-4; d_gene: TRBD1; j_gene: TRBJ1-5
CDR3nt: TGCAGTGCTCCCCGCCAGGGGACTTTTTCGAACACCGGGGAGCTGTTTTTT; CDR3aa: CSAPRQGTFSNTGELFF; abundance: many; v_gene: TRBV20-1; d_gene: .; j_gene: TRBJ2-2